The 11 T cell receptor beta chains presented below share a single source sample, sequenced in a study of technical replicates of blood from four donors. The assay was immunoSEQ multiplex PCR, and TCRdb's table has in-frame clones only and misses some. This sample yields approximately 49,000 clones, of which about 94% are seen a single time; around 3.9% belongs to the top ten. The source material was PBMCs. These receptors were collected from a human donor in good health. Some clones in this sample may be carry-over from other donors' samples.

The chain links TRBV10-3 to TRBJ1-2; D unclear. Germline CDR1 ENHRY, CDR2 SYGVKD. The CDR3 length is 14 residues. V was cut by 2 bases and J by 4 bases, with 11 bases left in between. The chain's CDR3 is CAISEAGGPYGYTF. CDR3 coding DNA: TGTGCCATCAGTGAGGCAGGAGGGCCCTATGGCTACACCTTC.

Only a few counts were recorded for this clone. V gene TRBV7-9 combines with J gene TRBJ1-6, with TRBD1 identical over 7 bases. Trimming took 5 bases from V and 6 from J; bases not matched to a gene: 7. Germline lookup yields CDR1 SEHNR and CDR2 FQNEAQ (reference sequence). The CDR3 extends over 15 amino acids. Written as DNA, the CDR3 is TGTGCCAGCAGCCAAACGGGACAGCTTAATTCACCCCTCCACTTT. Its translation: CASSQTGQLNSPLHF. The full variable domain, its missing parts supplied by reference TRBV7-9 and TRBJ1-6, is DTGVSQNPRHKITKRGQNVTFRCDPISEHNRLYWYRQTLGQGPEFLTYFQNEAQLEKSRLLSDRFSAERPKGSFSTLEIQRTEQGDSAMYLCASSQTGQLNSPLHFGNGTRLTVT.

The rearrangement uses TRBV10-3 and TRBJ2-7, with TRBD1 matching 9 bases. The CDR3 covers 14 residues. Germline CDR1 and CDR2: ENHRY and SYGVKD. With 6 bases clipped from V and 4 bases from J, the junction kept 7 bases outside the gene matches. The chain's CDR3 is CAISGGTGIYEQYF. DNA for the CDR3: TGTGCCATCAGCGGTGGGACAGGGATTTACGAGCAGTACTTC.

The genes are TRBV2 and TRBJ2-3; a possible D gene is TRBD1 (6 bases). V shed 2 bases and J shed 9 bases, with 21 bases lying between them. This CDR3 spans 16 amino acids. Germline loops: CDR1 SNHLY, CDR2 FYNNEI. Written as DNA, the CDR3 is TGTGCCAGCAGTGAACCGAGGGGGTACGAAGGAGGAACGCAGTATTTT. Its translation: CASSEPRGYEGGTQYF.

The chain is built from TRBV2 and TRBJ1-5; 7 bases match TRBD1. This CDR3 spans 15 amino acids. The germline gives CDR1 SNHLY, CDR2 FYNNEI. Trimming cost V 7 bases and J 3 bases; bases outside gene matches: 9. The CDR3 DNA follows: TGTGCCAGCAAAGGGACAGCGGGCAACAATCAGCCCCAGCATTTT. Protein: CASKGTAGNNQPQHF.

The chain uses TRBV15 and TRBJ1-1; D remains ambiguous. V was trimmed by 0 bases and J by 11 bases, leaving 13 bases between them. The CDR3 contains 13 residues. Germline CDR1 is LNHNV and CDR2 is YYDKDF (reference sequence). The CDR3 reads CATSRDEGSFAFF. The CDR3 DNA is TGTGCCACCAGCAGAGATGAGGGCAGTTTCGCTTTCTTT.

This chain uses TRBV4-3 with TRBJ2-1; D may be TRBD2 (6 bases). The germline gives CDR1 LGHNA, CDR2 YSLEER. V lost 0 bases, J lost 13 bases, and 16 bases lay in between. This CDR3 contains 14 residues. The DNA for the CDR3 is TGCGCCAGCAGCCAAGATCGGTTTGGAGGGGATCAGTTCTTC. Translating it yields CASSQDRFGGDQFF.

V is TRBV4-1 and J is TRBJ1-4; 7 positions agree with TRBD1. The CDR3 runs to 16 residues. CDR1 is MGHRA and CDR2 is YSYEKL in the germline V gene. V lost 0 bases, J lost 5 bases, and 6 bases stayed unmatched. The CDR3 DNA follows: TGCGCCAGCAGCCAAGATGGGGACAGCCGGAATGAAAAACTGTTTTTT. It encodes CASSQDGDSRNEKLFF.

Here the CDR3 DNA reads TGTGCCAGCACTCCAGGGGGGAAGACAACTAATGAAAAACTGTTTTTT. Translating it yields CASTPGGKTTNEKLFF. V usage is TRBV25-1 and J usage is TRBJ1-4; 7 bases are a match to TRBD1. Germline V gene data show CDR1 as MGHDK and CDR2 as SYGVNS. J lost 0 bases, V lost 7 bases, and 8 bases had no gene match. This CDR3 has 16 amino acids. The full variable domain, with the rest looked up from reference TRBV25-1 and TRBJ1-4, is EADIYQTPRYLVIGTGKKITLECSQTMGHDKMYWYQQDPGMELHLIHYSYGVNSTEKGDLSSESTVSRIRTEHFPLTLESARPSHTSQYLCASTPGGKTTNEKLFFGSGTQLSVL.

The J gene is TRBJ2-1, the V gene TRBV5-1; TRBD1 might be the D (5 bases). V was cut by 2 bases and J by 3 bases, with 9 bases left in between. The CDR3 loop spans 14 amino acids. Germline CDR1 SGHRS, CDR2 YFSETQ. CDR3 protein: CASSLAQDYNEQFF. The CDR3, as DNA: TGCGCCAGCAGCTTAGCACAGGACTACAATGAGCAGTTCTTC. Full variable domain (rest looked up from reference TRBV5-1 and TRBJ2-1): KAGVTQTPRYLIKTRGQQVTLSCSPISGHRSVSWYQQTPGQGLQFLFEYFSETQRNKGNFPGRFSGRQFSNSRSEMNVSTLELGDSALYLCASSLAQDYNEQFFGPGTRLTVL.

The gene calls are TRBV4-3 and TRBJ2-1; weak D call: TRBD2 (6 bases). CDR1 is LGHNA and CDR2 is YSLEER in the germline V gene. This CDR3 has 14 amino acids. Trimming left V 6 bases short and J 7 bases short, with 16 bases between. The CDR3 DNA follows: TGCGCCAGCAGTCGGGACTCCTGGACAAATGAGCAGTTCTTC. Its protein product is CASSRDSWTNEQFF.